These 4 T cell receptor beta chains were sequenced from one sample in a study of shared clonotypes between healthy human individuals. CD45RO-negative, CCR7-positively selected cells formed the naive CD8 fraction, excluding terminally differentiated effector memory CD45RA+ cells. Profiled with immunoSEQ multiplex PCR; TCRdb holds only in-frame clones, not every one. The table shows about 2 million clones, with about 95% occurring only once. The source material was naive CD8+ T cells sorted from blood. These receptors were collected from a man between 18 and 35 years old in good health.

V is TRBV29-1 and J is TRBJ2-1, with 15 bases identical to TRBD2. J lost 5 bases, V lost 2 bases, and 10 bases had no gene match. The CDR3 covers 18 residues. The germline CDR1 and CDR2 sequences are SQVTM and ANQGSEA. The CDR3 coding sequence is TGCAGCGTTGAATTCGGACTAGCGGGAGGGAAAATTCACAATGAGCAGTTCTTC. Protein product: CSVEFGLAGGKIHNEQFF.

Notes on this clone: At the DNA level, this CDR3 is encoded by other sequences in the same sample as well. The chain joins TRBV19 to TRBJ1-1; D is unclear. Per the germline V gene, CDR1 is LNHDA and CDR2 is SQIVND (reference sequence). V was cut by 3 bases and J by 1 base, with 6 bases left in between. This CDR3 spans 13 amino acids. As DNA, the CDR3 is TGTGCCAGTAGTATGGGCGGGAACACTGAAGCTTTCTTT. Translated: CASSMGGNTEAFF.

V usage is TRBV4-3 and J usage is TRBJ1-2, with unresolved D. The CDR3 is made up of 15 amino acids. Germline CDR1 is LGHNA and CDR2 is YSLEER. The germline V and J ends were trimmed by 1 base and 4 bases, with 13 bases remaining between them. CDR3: CASSQGEEQVYGYTF. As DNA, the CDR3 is TGCGCCAGCAGCCAAGGTGAGGAGCAGGTCTATGGCTACACCTTC.

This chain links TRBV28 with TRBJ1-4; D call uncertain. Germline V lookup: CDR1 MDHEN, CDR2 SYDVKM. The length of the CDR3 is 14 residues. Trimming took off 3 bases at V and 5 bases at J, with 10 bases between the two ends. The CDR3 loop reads CASSLSPVNEKLFF. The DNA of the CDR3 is TGTGCCAGCAGTTTGAGCCCTGTGAATGAAAAACTGTTTTTT. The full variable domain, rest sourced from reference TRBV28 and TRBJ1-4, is DVKVTQSSRYLVKRTGEKVFLECVQDMDHENMFWYRQDPGLGLRLIYFSYDVKMKEKGDIPEGYSVSREKKERFSLILESASTNQTSMYLCASSLSPVNEKLFFGSGTQLSVL.